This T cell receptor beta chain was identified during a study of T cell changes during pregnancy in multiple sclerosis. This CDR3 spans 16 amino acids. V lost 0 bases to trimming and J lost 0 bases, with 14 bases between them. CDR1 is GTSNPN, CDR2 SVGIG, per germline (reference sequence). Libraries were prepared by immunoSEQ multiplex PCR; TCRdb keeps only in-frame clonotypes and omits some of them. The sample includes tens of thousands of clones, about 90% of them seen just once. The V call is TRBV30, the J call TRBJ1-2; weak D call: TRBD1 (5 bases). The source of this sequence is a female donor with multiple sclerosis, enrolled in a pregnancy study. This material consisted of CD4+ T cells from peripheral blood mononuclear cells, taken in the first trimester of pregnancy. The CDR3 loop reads CAWSVQGAGTNYGYTF. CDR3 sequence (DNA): TGTGCCTGGAGTGTACAAGGGGCAGGCACTAACTATGGCTACACCTTC.